The rows below give T cell receptor beta chains drawn from one sample of a study of blood T cell repertoires in COVID-19. The assay was immunoSEQ multiplex PCR, and TCRdb's table has in-frame clones only and misses some. The repertoire includes roughly 120,000 clones, around 88% of them detected once, and 0.88% sits in the top ten. The sample consisted of peripheral blood. Source of these receptors: a woman between 50 and 59 years old with active or convalescent COVID-19. Both conserved end residues are part of each CDR3.

V gene: TRBV7-2
CDR3 protein: CASSQPTGEETQYF

V gene: TRBV7-9
CDR3 protein: CASSPLAVGTDTQYF

V gene: TRBV28
CDR3 protein: CASSRDRQETQYF

V gene: TRBV11-2
CDR3 protein: CASSSRTGRNYGYTF

V gene: TRBV28
CDR3 protein: CASSFLGTSIHEQYF

V gene: TRBV2
CDR3 protein: CASSESPSHNEQFF

V gene: TRBV6-5
CDR3 protein: CASILASGEQFF

V gene: TRBV7-2
CDR3 protein: CASSLDPGGVGSGYTF

V gene: TRBV27
CDR3 protein: CASTGVSPRDEQFF

V gene: TRBV27
CDR3 protein: CASSYISGANVLTF

V gene: TRBV9
CDR3 protein: CASSVRQGPNTGELFF

V gene: TRBV19
CDR3 protein: CASSPAGLPPYNEQFF

V gene: TRBV29-1
CDR3 protein: CSVRNTEAFF

V gene: TRBV7-8
CDR3 protein: CASSHGRGTETQYF

V gene: TRBV4-1
CDR3 protein: CASMPEGSYNEQFF

V gene: TRBV5-1
CDR3 protein: CASSLGSGPQETQYF

V gene: TRBV14
CDR3 protein: CASSHSRGWDGYTF

V gene: TRBV29-1
CDR3 protein: CSVAVFSSYEQYF

V gene: TRBV6-2/TRBV6-3
CDR3 protein: CASSYTVQGAHYGYTF

V gene: TRBV2
CDR3 protein: CASVSYEQYF

V gene: TRBV2
CDR3 protein: CASSEYRNTYEQYF

V gene: TRBV18
CDR3 protein: CASSPATGNGEQYF

V gene: TRBV12-3/TRBV12-4
CDR3 protein: CASSLGRNSPLHF

V gene: TRBV27
CDR3 protein: CASSLRQGVPYGYTF

V gene: TRBV2
CDR3 protein: CASSEDPRGRGEQYF

V gene: TRBV7-9
CDR3 protein: CASSLQTSGQETQYF

V gene: TRBV6-5
CDR3 protein: CASSPGLLREQYF

V gene: TRBV5-6
CDR3 protein: CASSVTGSYEQYF

V gene: TRBV5-1
CDR3 protein: CASSLMTSGSHEQYF

V gene: TRBV5-1
CDR3 protein: CASSLRTSGSTDTQYF

V gene: TRBV7-8
CDR3 protein: CASSFGRSSYATNEKLFF

V gene: TRBV5-1
CDR3 protein: CASSLEAGGTEAFF

V gene: TRBV18
CDR3 protein: CASQYTRDPGDTQYF

V gene: TRBV9
CDR3 protein: CASSVRLNNEQFF

V gene: TRBV5-6
CDR3 protein: CASSTGTSGEQFF

V gene: TRBV11-2
CDR3 protein: CASSAGSTETQYF

V gene: TRBV11-3
CDR3 protein: CASSLGAVPDYEQYF

V gene: TRBV7-2
CDR3 protein: CASSLVGGAYEQYF

V gene: TRBV7-3
CDR3 protein: CASSLTGTSGRGANTGELFF

V gene: TRBV19
CDR3 protein: CASSIGLAEETQYF

V gene: TRBV2
CDR3 protein: CASRVTSGRTPPYNEQFF

V gene: TRBV6-5
CDR3 protein: CASRRDSGDTQYF

V gene: TRBV18
CDR3 protein: CASSPQGEASTEAFF